This T cell receptor (beta chain) came from a study of post-analysis software for immune sequencing data. Germline CDR1 LGHDT, CDR2 YNNKEL (reference sequence). V lost 1 base to trimming and J lost 11 bases, with 23 bases between them. There are 16 residues in the CDR3. Only one count was recorded for this clonotype. Its target is not known. Unique molecular identifiers were carried by the TCR beta cDNA libraries. TCRdb independently ran MiXCR on the PCR reads; one entry per CDR3 protein. The repertoire has about 460,000 distinct CDR3 sequences, 45% of them found once; the top ten carry 9.5% to 13%. Broader study findings: Five TRBV segments were more frequent in patients than controls; TRBV5-6, TRBV5-1 and TRBV20-1 belonged to this group.

Sequenced sample: blood. This TCR was recovered from a girl under 18 with multiple sclerosis. V gene TRBV3-1 combines with J gene TRBJ1-1; D may be TRBD1 (5 bases). CDR3 DNA sequence: TGTGCCAGCAGCCAAGGGCTGGGGCAGGCGCTGTCTCGGGCTTTCTTT. As protein: CASSQGLGQALSRAFF. The full variable domain, its missing parts supplied by reference TRBV3-1 and TRBJ1-1, is DTAVSQTPKYLVTQMGNDKSIKCEQNLGHDTMYWYKQDSKKFLKIMFSYNNKELIINETVPNRFSPKSPDKAHLNLHINSLELGDSAVYFCASSQGLGQALSRAFFGQGTRLTVV.